This T cell receptor (beta chain) was observed in a study of post-analysis software for immune sequencing data. Study information: As for disease course, relapsing-remitting, secondary progressive and progressive-relapsing multiple sclerosis were all included. General study results and limits: Same-batch samples co-clustered strongly by F measure. Relative to controls, patients with multiple sclerosis showed significantly lower normalized Chao1 diversity. TRBV segments more frequent in patients than in controls numbered about 5 and included TRBV5-6, TRBV5-1 and TRBV20-1.

Unique molecular identifiers tagged the TCR beta cDNA libraries. From around 1 to 9.1 million T cells, roughly 0.5 million cDNA molecules were obtained. TCRdb redid the calling of the PCR reads with MiXCR, one entry per CDR3 protein. The sample has a few hundred thousand distinct CDR3 sequences, roughly 45% seen once; the top ten hold 9.5% to 13%. Of note for this clonotype: Its antigen is not identified.

CDR3 size: 12 residues. The V end was cut by 1 base, the J end by 13 bases, with 11 bases between. Germline values: CDR1 SGHTA, CDR2 FQGNSA. Sample: blood. This TCR was sampled from a girl aged 5 to 17 with multiple sclerosis. The rearrangement uses TRBV7-2 and TRBJ2-4, with D perhaps TRBD2 (5 bases). In DNA form, the CDR3 reads TGTGCCAGCAGCTTAGAGTTGGGAGAGCAGTACTTC. Residues: CASSLELGEQYF. Full variable domain (missing parts from reference TRBV7-2 and TRBJ2-4): GAGVSQSPSNKVTEKGKDVELRCDPISGHTALYWYRQSLGQGLEFLIYFQGNSAPDKSGLPSDRFSAERTGGSVSTLTIQRTQQEDSAVYLCASSLELGEQYFGAGTRLSVL.